This TCR beta chain was identified during a study of CD39 and CD103 CD8 tumor-infiltrating T cells (dated by TCRdb to the late 2010s). About the investigation overall: Repertoire comparisons were shown for an HPV-positive HNSCC, an HPV-negative HNSCC, an ovarian cancer and a melanoma patient. Deep sequencing of TCRbeta CDR3 was used to compare the repertoires of CD8 TIL subsets, defined by CD103 and CD39, with those of peripheral memory CD8 T cells. Findings and caveats that apply to the study as a whole: DP TIL clonotypes were rarely detected in blood or uninvolved lymph node, whereas DN TIL clonotypes were found to largely overlap with peripheral memory CD8 repertoires. DP CD8 TILs appeared to be more oligoclonal than DN and SP CD8 TILs and blood memory CD8 T cells, with roughly 50-90% covered by the top 30 clonotypes.

No therapy was being received by patients at the time of sample collection, although prior treatments had ranged from chemotherapy, radiotherapy, surgery and immunotherapy to none. After thawing, cells were enriched for T lymphocytes using a negative-selection kit, with EpCAM beads added for tumor-infiltrating lymphocytes. Memory CD8 T cells were sorted as CD8+CD4-CD45RA- cells regardless of CCR7 expression. Peripheral blood mononuclear cells were isolated by Ficoll-Paque PLUS gradient and cryopreserved before analysis. Populations were sorted on a FACSAria II to 98% to 99% purity, and cell pellets were frozen without culture for TCR sequencing. The CDR3 spans 15 residues, from the cysteine through the phenylalanine. The kept DNA is CDR3 alone, 45 bases in frame from the first base. The germline V gene supplies CDR1 SGHAT and CDR2 FQNNGV. V is reduced by 5 bases and J by 9 bases, leaving a spacing of 23 bases between them.

For each subset, genomic DNA was extracted from around 10,000 to 100,000 sorted cells using the DNeasy Blood and Tissue Kit. The immunoSEQ service sequenced and mapped the TCRbeta V-J or V-D-J regions, with coverage above 9x for each sample. The original methods were these. The analysis included only productive rearrangements exported from the immunoSEQ Analyzer platform, and clonality was assessed using the 500 most abundant clones. The Morisita-Horn similarity index and the Jaccard index were used to quantify repertoire overlap between populations. Morisita-Horn similarity between CD8 T-cell subset TCR repertoires was measured in six cancer patients. This immuneACCESS table, as held by TCRdb, lists in-frame sequences with V and J called but not all clones. Of the missing ones, under half trace to an unresolved V gene in checked studies; the others have no known cause. The V and J calls and clone size were taken over from that table, and D and trimming were inferred from the DNA. This sample has thousands of clones in its table, and roughly three fifths of those were observed once. The ten most abundant clones make up 45% to 70% of the sample.

This clone was picked up a small number of times. No antigen is known for it. The record has no base qualities; no much larger clone is one base away. The chain was built from TRBV11-2 and TRBJ2-7, with TRBD2 tentatively as D gene (6 bases match). The sequencing sample was made of CD8+ T cells sorted from blood. The label giving this sample's cell subset or site can be read as: total memory CD8 T cells (CD45RA-CCR7+/-) from blood or uninvolved lymph node. The receptor was isolated from a human donor with head and neck squamous cell carcinoma. The CDR3 reads as follows: CASSRRTTALGSQYF. In nucleotide form, the sequence is TGTGCCAGCAGCCGACGGACTACCGCCCTAGGCTCGCAGTACTTC.